Below, 16 T cell receptor beta chains from the same sample are listed, as sequenced in a study of T cell responses to AZD1222 COVID-19 vaccine. Assay used: immunoSEQ multiplex PCR; TCRdb lists only in-frame clones, some missing. The sample lists 100,000 or so clones; around 87% were seen once. The specimen comprised peripheral blood, sampled 28 days after the second AZD1222 dose. The source of these receptors is an adult who received the AZD1222 COVID-19 vaccine.

This clone has just one count. CDR3 region: CASSQQGKQYF. Here the CDR3 DNA reads TGTGCCAGCAGCCAACAGGGGAAGCAGTACTTC. This sequence joins TRBV14 and TRBJ2-7, with D possibly matching TRBD1 (6 bases). V was trimmed by 2 bases and J by 8 bases, leaving 7 bases between them. The CDR3 runs to 11 residues. Germline lookup yields CDR1 SGHDN and CDR2 FVKESK.

The rearrangement joins TRBV2 to TRBJ1-1, with no clear D. V dropped 2 bases and J dropped 10 bases, with 11 bases sitting between them. Germline V gene lookup returns CDR1 SNHLY and CDR2 FYNNEI. The CDR3 is 12 amino acids. Written as DNA, the CDR3 is TGTGCCAGCAGTGAAACCGGGGATGGAGCTTTCTTT. Translation: CASSETGDGAFF.

This clone was seen a few times. The genes are TRBV2 and TRBJ2-1, with D hard to call. CDR3 length: 10 residues. V was trimmed by 6 bases and J by 8 bases, leaving 5 bases between them. Germline assignment: CDR1 SNHLY and CDR2 FYNNEI. CDR3 nucleotide sequence: TGTGCCAGCAGCGTGTATGAGCAGTTCTTC. Protein product: CASSVYEQFF. The full variable domain, its missing parts supplied by reference TRBV2 and TRBJ2-1, is EPEVTQTPSHQVTQMGQEVILRCVPISNHLYFYWYRQILGQKVEFLVSFYNNEISEKSEIFDDQFSVERPDGSNFTLKIRSTKLEDSAMYFCASSVYEQFFGPGTRLTVL.

This rearrangement joins TRBV3-1 (or the pseudogene TRBV3-2) to TRBJ2-2; D tentatively fits TRBD1 or TRBD2 (7 bases each). V gave up 7 bases and J gave up 5 bases, with 14 bases separating them. In germline, CDR1 is LGHDT, CDR2 YNNKEL (reference sequence). The CDR3 contains 14 residues. This CDR3 reads CASTGQGGTGELFF. The CDR3 region has the DNA TGTGCCAGCACGGGCCAGGGGGGGACCGGGGAGCTGTTTTTT.

The V gene is TRBV3-1 (or the pseudogene TRBV3-2), the J gene TRBJ2-7, with D perhaps matching TRBD1 or TRBD2 (5 bases each). CDR3 length equals 16 residues. V lost 5 bases and J 0 bases, leaving 17 bases between the germline ends. The germline V gene encodes CDR1 LGHDT and CDR2 YNNKEL (reference sequence). The CDR3 bases are TGTGCCAGCAGCGGGGTGGTGGGGGATCTCTCCTACGAGCAGTACTTC. Translation gives CASSGVVGDLSYEQYF.

The CDR3 region has the DNA TGTGCCAGCAGTGCCGACTCGGGACACACAGATACGCAGTATTTT. Its protein product is CASSADSGHTDTQYF. The rearrangement links TRBV2 to TRBJ2-3; D possibly corresponds to TRBD1 (6 bases). Deletions cut 4 bases from V and 2 bases from J, with 13 bases between. This CDR3 is built from 15 residues. Germline V gene sequence: CDR1 SNHLY, CDR2 FYNNEI.

The rearrangement uses TRBV9 and TRBJ2-1, with TRBD1 matching 7 bases. With V trimmed by 0 bases and J by 9 bases, 6 bases remained unmatched. The length of the CDR3 is 14 residues. Germline V gene sequence: CDR1 SGDLS, CDR2 YYNGEE. The CDR3 sequence is CASSVARAGGEQFF. The CDR3 coding sequence is TGTGCCAGCAGCGTAGCCAGGGCAGGGGGTGAGCAGTTCTTC.

The chain employs TRBV12-5 and TRBJ1-4, with TRBD1 matching 10 bases. J was trimmed by 5 bases and V by 2 bases; bases with no gene match: 8. The CDR3 consists of 17 residues. Germline CDR1 reads LGHNT; CDR2 reads FRNRAP. The CDR3 bases are TGTGCTAGTGGTTTGCCCATCGAGACAGGGGGCAATGAAAAACTGTTTTTT. As protein: CASGLPIETGGNEKLFF.

The rearrangement links TRBV5-4 to TRBJ2-1; D uncertain. The CDR3 totals 13 residues. V lost 0 bases and J lost 4, with 5 bases in between. Germline-derived CDR1 and CDR2 are SGHNT and YYREEE (reference sequence). The CDR3 here is CASSLDMYNEQFF. DNA of the CDR3: TGTGCCAGCAGCTTGGATATGTACAATGAGCAGTTCTTC.

The sample holds a few counts of this clone. The V call is TRBV6-2 or TRBV6-3, the J call TRBJ2-5; TRBD1 agrees at 9 bases. V lost 4 bases to trimming and J lost 2 bases; unmatched junction nucleotides: 8. Germline CDR1 MNHEY, CDR2 SVGEGT. The CDR3 extends over 16 amino acids. The CDR3 coding sequence is TGTGCCAGCAGTTTAGGGACAGGGCCATCGCAAGAGACCCAGTACTTC. It translates to CASSLGTGPSQETQYF.

Only a few counts were recorded for this clone. The CDR3, as DNA: TGTGCCAGCAGCGGCCCGAGTGGGGGATTAGACAATGAGCAGTTCTTC. It encodes CASSGPSGGLDNEQFF. The chain joins TRBV9 to TRBJ2-1; TRBD1 or TRBD2 may be the D gene (5 bases each). The CDR3 is made up of 16 amino acids. CDR1 is SGDLS and CDR2 is YYNGEE in the germline V gene. Between the trimmed V and J ends, which lost 3 bases and 5 bases, there was a span of 18 bases. The variable domain in full, with the rest retrieved from reference TRBV9 and TRBJ2-1, is DSGVTQTPKHLITATGQRVTLRCSPRSGDLSVYWYQQSLDQGLQFLIQYYNGEERAKGNILERFSAQQFPDLHSELNLSSLELGDSALYFCASSGPSGGLDNEQFFGPGTRLTVL.

The chain has TRBV9 and TRBJ2-6, with a possible D match to TRBD2 (6 bases). Germline V gene sequence: CDR1 SGDLS, CDR2 YYNGEE. V was pared by 2 bases and J by 1 base, with 16 bases between. This CDR3 is 18 amino acids long. The CDR3 here is CASSVGAGIGSGANVLTF. DNA of the CDR3: TGTGCCAGCAGCGTCGGTGCGGGGATAGGGTCTGGGGCCAACGTCCTGACTTTC. The whole variable domain, filled in from reference TRBV9 and TRBJ2-6, reads DSGVTQTPKHLITATGQRVTLRCSPRSGDLSVYWYQQSLDQGLQFLIQYYNGEERAKGNILERFSAQQFPDLHSELNLSSLELGDSALYFCASSVGAGIGSGANVLTFGAGSRLTVL.

The chain is built from TRBV7-2 and TRBJ2-3; D is uncertain. Germline V gives CDR1 SGHTA, CDR2 FQGNSA. Trimming took 1 base from V and 6 from J, leaving 8 bases between them. CDR3 length: 13 residues. CDR3 bases: TGTGCCAGCAGCTTAGTTAGTTTGGATACGCAGTATTTT. This translates into CASSLVSLDTQYF.

This clone was recorded only once. The chain couples TRBV4-1 to TRBJ2-1, with 14 bases fitting TRBD2. The CDR3 sequence is 16 residues long. Trimming at V came to 7 bases and at J to 4 bases, leaving 6 bases not matched to a gene. The germline V gene encodes CDR1 MGHRA and CDR2 YSYEKL. The CDR3 sequence: CASKGTSGRRYNEQFF. The CDR3 nucleotides read TGCGCCAGCAAAGGGACTAGCGGGAGACGATACAATGAGCAGTTCTTC.

This chain connects TRBV19 to TRBJ1-4, with a tentative D call TRBD1 (5 bases). The CDR3 extends over 16 amino acids. Germline V lookup: CDR1 LNHDA, CDR2 SQIVND (reference sequence). V dropped 4 bases and J dropped 2 bases, with 14 bases sitting between them. The CDR3 DNA reads TGTGCCAGTAGTACCTCCTGGGGCGGGACTAATGAAAAACTGTTTTTT. As protein: CASSTSWGGTNEKLFF.

The chain couples TRBV19 to TRBJ2-7; 11 bases line up with TRBD2. V was clipped by 6 bases and J by 4 bases; unmatched bases: 11. The CDR3 has 16 residues. The germline gives CDR1 LNHDA, CDR2 SQIVND (reference sequence). CDR3 sequence: CASSPLGASGGYEQYF. The CDR3 DNA reads as TGTGCCAGTAGCCCCCTTGGGGCTAGCGGGGGGTACGAGCAGTACTTC.